The clone carrying this T cell receptor (beta chain) has only a few counts. Its antigen is unidentified. The data derive from a study of blood T cells in healthy people across ages. Study overall: Capture by template switching was about one barcoded beta molecule per two T cells. Points from the study as a whole: From one million sequenced T cells, diversity estimates were lower bounds.

The use of a sample-barcoded 5' primer and a J-beta primer mix characterized a second PCR of roughly 6 to 11 cycles. Every individual sample yielded 2.5 million or more paired-end reads (each containing CDR3). One entry per CDR3 protein, called by TCRdb with MiXCR from the 5' RACE reads. This sample yields about 1.5 million distinct CDR3 sequences, of which around 42% are seen a single time; less than 8% belongs to the top ten. The study recruited healthy Caucasian donors from Russia who were aged about 6 to 90. CDR1 and CDR2 (germline): MNHEY, SMNVEV (reference sequence). The junction had 8 bases not matched to a gene; V was cut back by 4 bases and J by 9 bases. There are 13 residues in the CDR3.

The chain employs TRBV27 and TRBJ1-2; 7 bases fit TRBD1. Sequenced: blood. The clonotype was recovered from a woman aged 18-35 years in good health. The CDR3 sequence is CASSSIGGSRYTF. CDR3 DNA sequence: TGTGCCAGCAGTTCGATAGGGGGCTCTCGCTACACCTTC.